This entry lists 5 T cell receptor beta chains sequenced from one sample in a study of PD-1 blockade in classical Hodgkin lymphoma. The table came from immunoSEQ multiplex PCR; TCRdb's copy has only in-frame clones and leaves some out. The table includes approximately 70,000 clones, about 92% detected once. Patients all relapsed after autologous stem cell transplantation, and there was variation in brentuximab vedotin exposure. The material sequenced was peripheral blood mononuclear cells (PBMCs), taken at baseline. The receptors were gathered from a human donor with classical Hodgkin lymphoma.

The J gene is TRBJ2-3, the V gene TRBV27, with a tentative D call TRBD1 (6 bases). Germline V CDR1 and CDR2: MNHEY, SMNVEV (reference sequence). The V end was cut by 2 bases, the J end by 3 bases, with 27 bases between. The CDR3 is made up of 20 amino acids. In DNA form, the CDR3 reads TGTGCCAGCAGTTTAACTAGTAATCCCCCTACAGGGATCTGGACAGATACGCAGTATTTT. Translated: CASSLTSNPPTGIWTDTQYF.

The chain employs TRBV30 and TRBJ2-1, with D unresolved. This CDR3 contains 14 residues. From germline, CDR1 is GTSNPN and CDR2 SVGIG (reference sequence). V was pared by 3 bases and J by 0 bases, with 9 bases between. In nucleotides, the CDR3 is TGTGCCTGGAGCGCCGTGAGCTCCTACAATGAGCAGTTCTTC. Its protein product is CAWSAVSSYNEQFF.

The V gene is TRBV5-1, the J gene TRBJ2-5; a possible D gene is TRBD2 (5 bases). Germline V gene lookup returns CDR1 SGHRS and CDR2 YFSETQ. The CDR3 consists of 16 residues. Between the trimmed V and J ends, which lost 0 bases and 5 bases, there was a span of 17 bases. The CDR3 DNA is TGCGCCAGCAGCTTGGGGGCGGGCGGGTCCTGGGAGACCCAGTACTTC. Protein: CASSLGAGGSWETQYF.

This clone was recorded once. This sequence joins TRBV7-2 and TRBJ2-7; D possibly corresponds to TRBD1 (6 bases). The CDR3 contains 13 residues. Per germline, CDR1 SGHTA and CDR2 FQGNSA. Trimming left V 4 bases short and J 12 bases short, with 19 bases between. The CDR3 region is CASSSGTTAGRYF. The CDR3, as DNA: TGTGCCAGCAGCTCCGGGACAACGGCCGGGCGGTACTTC.

The V call is TRBV5-8, the J call TRBJ2-5; TRBD1 agrees at 12 bases. Germline V gene lookup returns CDR1 SGHTS and CDR2 YDEGEE. V shed 4 bases and J 3 bases; nucleotides not matched to a gene: 13. The CDR3 runs to 18 residues. In nucleotides, the CDR3 is TGTGCCAGCAGCACCGGGACAGGGGGCGACTTGGGTAAAGAGACCCAGTACTTC. It is translated as CASSTGTGGDLGKETQYF. The full variable domain, with the rest looked up from reference TRBV5-8 and TRBJ2-5, is EAGVTQSPTHLIKTRGQQATLRCSPISGHTSVYWYQQALGLGLQFLLWYDEGEERNRGNFPPRFSGRQFPNYSSELNVNALELEDSALYLCASSTGTGGDLGKETQYFGPGTRLLVL.